The 14 T cell receptor beta chains given below trace back to one sample, sequenced in a study of identical twins. TCRdb used MiXCR to reprocess the 5' RACE reads, holding one entry per CDR3 protein. This sample has about 220,000 distinct CDR3 sequences; 7.5% occur once, and the top ten carry 5.4%. The same specimen was also included in a second study, on yellow fever vaccine responses in identical twins.

Material: CD8+ T cells sorted from blood. The receptors were gathered from a young woman in good health.

J is TRBJ2-1 and V is TRBV20-1; the match to TRBD2 covers 9 bases. Per germline, CDR1 DFQATT and CDR2 SNEGSKA (reference sequence). The CDR3 sequence is 16 residues long. The J segment lost 0 bases and the V segment lost 5 bases, leaving 8 bases of the junction unmatched. CDR3 sequence (DNA): TGCAGTGCTCGCCGGACTAGCGAAACCTCCTACAATGAGCAGTTCTTC. This sequence encodes CSARRTSETSYNEQFF.

In this sample, this clonotype turned up a few times. V is TRBV10-2 and J is TRBJ2-7; D call uncertain. The V and J ends lost 7 bases and 3 bases respectively, with 7 bases between them. The CDR3 runs to 11 residues. The germline V gene has CDR1 WSHSY and CDR2 SAAADI. The CDR3 coding sequence is TGCGCCAGCACGGAGAGCTACGAGCAGTACTTC. Translation gives CASTESYEQYF.

The J gene is TRBJ2-7, the V gene TRBV28; TRBD2 agrees at 11 bases. The CDR3 length is 17 residues. Germline values: CDR1 MDHEN, CDR2 SYDVKM. Trimming cost V 5 bases and J 3 bases; bases outside gene matches: 12. CDR3 region: CASSSFTSGSSSYEQYF. CDR3 DNA sequence: TGTGCCAGCAGTAGTTTCACTAGCGGGAGTTCGAGCTACGAGCAGTACTTC.

This clonotype showed up many times. J is TRBJ1-5 and V is TRBV2; D gene uncertain. The germline V gene encodes CDR1 SNHLY and CDR2 FYNNEI. CDR3 size: 14 residues. Deletions cut 1 base from V and 9 bases from J, with 13 bases between. CDR3 DNA: TGTGCCAGCAGTGAAGTGTCGGGCAACGGGCCCCAGCATTTT. Amino acids: CASSEVSGNGPQHF.

The chain links TRBV27 to TRBJ2-3, with 8 bases aligning to TRBD2. The CDR3 runs to 19 residues. The germline V gene has CDR1 MNHEY and CDR2 SMNVEV (reference sequence). The V gene end was trimmed by 5 bases and the J gene end by 1 base; junction bases not matched to a gene: 17. CDR3 sequence (DNA): TGTGCCAGCAGTCGCCCTCCGGGGCGGGAGGTACCCGGCACAGATACGCAGTATTTT. The encoded protein is CASSRPPGREVPGTDTQYF.

The chain employs TRBV27 and TRBJ2-6; D gene uncertain. Trimming stripped 0 bases from V and 1 base from J, with 13 bases between. The V gene's germline CDR1 is MNHEY and CDR2 SMNVEV (reference sequence). The length of the CDR3 is 18 residues. CDR3 DNA sequence: TGTGCCAGCAGTTTATCGCCATACGACATATCTGGGGCCAACGTCCTGACTTTC. It codes for CASSLSPYDISGANVLTF.

This clonotype was recorded at least ten times. The chain uses TRBV12-3 or TRBV12-4 and TRBJ2-3, with D perhaps matching TRBD2 (5 bases). Trimming removed 2 bases at V and 3 bases at J, with 12 bases between. The CDR3 covers 15 residues. CDR3 in DNA: TGTGCCAGCAGTTTAAAACCAACGGGGACAGATACGCAGTATTTT. Translating it yields CASSLKPTGTDTQYF.

V gene TRBV27 combines with J gene TRBJ1-2; D not certain. Looked up from germline, CDR1 is MNHEY and CDR2 is SMNVEV (reference sequence). V was clipped by 4 bases and J by 10 bases, with 19 bases between them. The CDR3 spans 14 residues. The CDR3 here is CASSSPALPDFYTF. Written as DNA, the CDR3 is TGTGCCAGCAGTTCCCCCGCGCTACCCGATTTCTACACCTTC.

This clonotype appeared a few times. The chain links TRBV7-9 to TRBJ2-7; D might be TRBD1 or TRBD2, each matching 5 bases. Deletions cut 4 bases from V and 2 bases from J, with 18 bases between. Looked up from germline, CDR1 is SEHNR and CDR2 is FQNEAQ (reference sequence). The CDR3 runs to 16 residues. In nucleotides, the CDR3 is TGTGCCAGCAGCTCAACCGGGACGGGGATCGCCTACGAGCAGTACTTC. Translating gives CASSSTGTGIAYEQYF.

This clonotype was counted a few times. The J gene is TRBJ2-1, the V gene TRBV15; D uncertain. This CDR3 comprises 15 residues. Per the germline V gene, CDR1 is LNHNV and CDR2 is YYDKDF (reference sequence). V dropped 1 base and J dropped 3 bases, with 10 bases sitting between them. CDR3 amino acids: CATSRGSDDYNEQFF. The CDR3 DNA follows: TGTGCCACCAGCAGAGGGTCTGACGACTACAATGAGCAGTTCTTC.

With regard to this clonotype: Because the CDR3's place on the DNA is in doubt, the DNA is left out and the CDR3 is given as listed by TCRdb. The chain combines TRBV7-2 with TRBJ2-7; TRBD1 is the table's D call and was not checked against the DNA. In germline, CDR1 is SGHTA, CDR2 FQGNSA. The CDR3 is 16 amino acids in total, end residues counted. The CDR3 region is CASSFFGAGQAYEQYF.

The chain carries TRBV4-1 and TRBJ2-5, with D possibly being TRBD2 (6 bases). Trimming stripped 0 bases from V and 2 bases from J, with 13 bases between. The germline V gene encodes CDR1 MGHRA and CDR2 YSYEKL. CDR3 length: 16 amino acids. CDR3 sequence reads: CASSQEPRGLQETQYF. In DNA form, the CDR3 reads TGCGCCAGCAGCCAAGAGCCCCGGGGGTTGCAAGAGACCCAGTACTTC.

This clonotype was detected only a few times. V gene TRBV24-1 combines with J gene TRBJ2-1, with 8 bases aligning to TRBD2. The CDR3 runs 19 residues. CDR1 is KGHDR and CDR2 is SFDVKD in the germline V gene. The junction had 9 bases not matched to a gene; V was cut back by 0 bases and J by 0 bases. The CDR3 sequence: CATSDLRRGVESSYNEQFF. The CDR3 region has the DNA TGTGCCACCAGTGATTTGCGGCGGGGGGTTGAAAGCTCCTACAATGAGCAGTTCTTC.

This clonotype occurred a few times. The chain joins TRBV14 to TRBJ2-1; 13 bases line up with TRBD2. J lost 0 bases, V lost 4 bases, and 6 bases had no gene match. The CDR3 runs to 18 residues. Germline assignment: CDR1 SGHDN and CDR2 FVKESK. CDR3 protein: CASSRGLAGEVSYNEQFF. The CDR3 DNA follows: TGTGCCAGCAGCCGCGGACTAGCGGGAGAAGTCTCCTACAATGAGCAGTTCTTC. The full variable domain, completed using reference TRBV14 and TRBJ2-1, is EAGVTQFPSHSVIEKGQTVTLRCDPISGHDNLYWYRRVMGKEIKFLLHFVKESKQDESGMPNNRFLAERTGGTYSTLKVQPAELEDSGVYFCASSRGLAGEVSYNEQFFGPGTRLTVL.